The T cell receptor beta chain under discussion was sequenced for a study of human T cells and chemical hapten exposure. Overall study context: Sensitizing treatment utilized 2% DPC over a roughly 2 cm by roughly 2 cm portion of upper inner arm skin.

In germline, CDR1 is LGHDT, CDR2 YNNKEL (reference sequence). The CDR3 extends over 14 amino acids. The V end lost 1 base, the J end lost 4 bases, and 5 bases lay between the germline ends. Study-level findings and limits: Among TCRs, those above 1 in 1000 frequency were unaffected by DPC sensitization.

From the RACE reads, TCRdb called clonotypes with MiXCR, one entry per CDR3 protein. The sample lists under 200,000 distinct CDR3 sequences, more than 14% seen once, with 1.5% to 2% in the top ten. This clonotype was counted only a few times. Its antigen remains unknown. As for time point: patch test 1, 2 weeks after DPC sensitization. Treatment denoted: therapeutic diphenylcyclopropenone sensitization with weekly scalp DPC. Total RNA was isolated from whole blood that had not been fractionated. The rearrangement joins TRBV3-1 to TRBJ1-6; D gene ambiguous. The clonotype comes from a woman aged 25 to 39 with alopecia areata. Some clones in this sample may be carry-over from other donors' samples. The specimen was whole blood, collected in connection with sensitization to the hapten diphenylcyclopropenone (DPC). CDR3 residues: CASSQGAYNSPLHF. The CDR3 coding sequence is TGTGCCAGCAGCCAAGGGGCTTATAATTCACCCCTCCACTTT.